Below are 32 T cell receptor beta chains sequenced from a single sample in a study of CD8 T cells in Susac syndrome. Random hexamers were used to reverse transcribe an amount of about 0.45 to 1 ug RNA. TCRdb redid the calling of the immunoSEQ multiplex PCR reads with MiXCR, one entry per CDR3 protein. The sample holds about 170,000 distinct CDR3 sequences, 90% to 97% seen once. Input material: CD4+ T cells from PBMCs. The receptors here all came from a human donor with Susac syndrome.

The chain has TRBV7-6 and TRBJ2-3, with 7 positions matching TRBD2. After removal of 2 bases from V and 1 base from J, the junction contained 9 bases not matched to a gene. CDR1 and CDR2 from the germline V gene are SGHVS and FNYEAQ. There are 17 residues in the CDR3. The CDR3 sequence: CASSLFGEGPGTDTQYF. The CDR3 DNA reads as TGTGCCAGCAGCTTATTCGGGGAGGGGCCCGGCACAGATACGCAGTATTTT.

The V and J genes are TRBV5-4 and TRBJ2-3; no clear D. This CDR3 is 12 amino acids long. The V gene's germline CDR1 is SGHNT and CDR2 YYREEE (reference sequence). V was pared by 4 bases and J by 7 bases, with 10 bases between. The CDR3 sequence is CASSPDLNTQYF. Written as DNA, the CDR3 is TGTGCCAGCAGCCCGGACCTGAATACGCAGTATTTT.

V gene TRBV9 combines with J gene TRBJ2-1; D may be TRBD1 (5 bases). CDR3 length: 14 amino acids. V lost 4 bases, J lost 5 bases, and 13 bases lay in between. Germline-derived CDR1 and CDR2 are SGDLS and YYNGEE. The CDR3 loop reads CASSLGPGDNEQFF. The CDR3 nucleotides read TGTGCCAGCAGCTTGGGGCCCGGAGACAATGAGCAGTTCTTC.

This chain connects TRBV5-1 to TRBJ2-5, with D perhaps matching TRBD2 (5 bases). V was clipped by 0 bases and J by 5 bases, with 11 bases between them. Germline V CDR1 and CDR2: SGHRS, YFSETQ. CDR3 length equals 14 residues. The CDR3 is CASSLVGEEETQYF. The CDR3 DNA reads as TGCGCCAGCAGCTTGGTGGGAGAGGAGGAGACCCAGTACTTC.

This clonotype was seen once. This sequence joins TRBV19 and TRBJ2-2; D perhaps matches TRBD2 (7 bases). The V end lost 10 bases, the J end lost 3 bases, and 15 bases lay between the germline ends. Germline V lookup: CDR1 LNHDA, CDR2 SQIVND (reference sequence). The CDR3 spans 14 residues. The CDR3 spells CATSRGADTGELFF. In DNA form, the CDR3 reads TGTGCCACAAGCCGGGGGGCCGACACCGGGGAGCTGTTTTTT.

The CDR3 protein is CASSSNRGYTF. CDR3 in DNA: TGCGCCAGCAGTTCAAATCGCGGCTACACCTTC. J is TRBJ1-2 and V is TRBV23-1; D is unresolved. TRBV23-1 counts as an open reading frame of uncertain function. Trimming stripped 5 bases from V and 8 bases from J, with 9 bases between. CDR3 size: 11 residues.

V usage is TRBV5-1 and J usage is TRBJ1-5; 7 bases align to TRBD1. With V trimmed by 2 bases and J by 6 bases, 14 bases remained unmatched. The CDR3 contains 17 residues. CDR1 and CDR2 from the germline V gene are SGHRS and YFSETQ. This chain's CDR3 is CASSFLGSQGGSQPQHF. The CDR3 DNA sequence: TGCGCCAGCAGCTTTCTGGGGTCCCAGGGGGGGAGTCAGCCCCAGCATTTT. The whole variable domain, remainder taken from reference TRBV5-1 and TRBJ1-5, is KAGVTQTPRYLIKTRGQQVTLSCSPISGHRSVSWYQQTPGQGLQFLFEYFSETQRNKGNFPGRFSGRQFSNSRSEMNVSTLELGDSALYLCASSFLGSQGGSQPQHFGDGTRLSIL.

This chain joins TRBV29-1 and TRBJ2-5, with a tentative D call TRBD1 (6 bases). The CDR3 sequence is 13 residues long. CDR1 is SQVTM, CDR2 ANQGSEA, per germline. Trimming cost V 5 bases and J 1 base, with 11 bases left between them. CDR3 coding DNA: TGCAGCGTTCTTTGGACAGTCCAAGAGACCCAGTACTTC. Translation: CSVLWTVQETQYF.

The chain has TRBV6-5 and TRBJ2-1; D is perhaps TRBD1 (6 bases). The germline V gene encodes CDR1 MNHEY and CDR2 SVGAGI. The CDR3 extends over 17 amino acids. Trimming removed 3 bases from V and 6 bases from J, with 21 bases in between. The CDR3: CASSYSPPGQLRNEQFF. The DNA for the CDR3 is TGTGCCAGCAGTTATTCGCCCCCGGGACAACTTCGCAATGAGCAGTTCTTC.

The chain recombines TRBV3-1 with TRBJ1-4; unclear D gene. V was cut by 4 bases and J by 0 bases, with 9 bases left in between. The CDR3 covers 15 residues. From germline, CDR1 is LGHDT and CDR2 YNNKEL (reference sequence). The CDR3 DNA is TGTGCCAGCAGCCCTCAATGGGCAACTAATGAAAAACTGTTTTTT. This gives the protein CASSPQWATNEKLFF.

This clonotype was detected once. The gene calls are TRBV5-1 and TRBJ1-6, with TRBD1 identical over 7 bases. V shed 4 bases, J shed 12 bases, and the junction held 10 bases outside the gene matches. This CDR3 is built from 14 residues. Germline V CDR1 and CDR2: SGHRS, YFSETQ. CDR3 protein: CASSPRTGDGPLHF. Here the CDR3 DNA reads TGCGCCAGCAGCCCCAGAACAGGGGATGGACCCCTCCACTTT.

The rearrangement uses TRBV4-3 and TRBJ2-3; 7 nucleotides align to TRBD1. The V segment lost 0 bases and the J segment 11 bases; nucleotides outside the gene matches: 14. This CDR3 contains 16 residues. The V gene's germline CDR1 is LGHNA and CDR2 YSLEER. The CDR3 region has the DNA TGCGCCAGCAGCCAAGATCACAGGGGATCTCTCGTCGGGCAGTATTTT. It encodes CASSQDHRGSLVGQYF.

This clonotype occurred once. The chain employs TRBV20-1 and TRBJ1-5; D is unclear. The V end lost 4 bases, the J end lost 3 bases, and 7 bases lay between the germline ends. CDR1 and CDR2 from the germline V gene are DFQATT and SNEGSKA (reference sequence). The CDR3 covers 12 residues. CDR3 coding DNA: TGCAGTGCTAACAGTCTCAATCAGCCCCAGCATTTT. Translating it yields CSANSLNQPQHF.

This clonotype was recorded once. This chain uses TRBV20-1 with TRBJ1-2; D not resolved. V was shortened by 2 bases and J by 8 bases, with 15 bases between the two germline ends. The CDR3 contains 13 residues. Looked up from germline, CDR1 is DFQATT and CDR2 is SNEGSKA (reference sequence). CDR3 protein: CSARPGNLRGYTF. The CDR3, as DNA: TGCAGTGCTAGACCCGGGAACCTCCGAGGCTACACCTTC.

This clonotype has just a few counts. The V and J genes are TRBV6-4 and TRBJ2-6; TRBD1 aligns across 7 bases. This CDR3 comprises 14 residues. The trim removed 5 bases at V and 2 bases at J, leaving 0 bases unmatched. Germline V lookup: CDR1 MRHNA, CDR2 SNTAGT. The CDR3 reads CASSQGAGANVLTF. The CDR3 DNA reads TGTGCCAGCAGTCAGGGGGCTGGGGCCAACGTCCTGACTTTC.

The chain carries TRBV15 and TRBJ2-5; maybe TRBD1 (5 bases). From germline, CDR1 is LNHNV and CDR2 YYDKDF (reference sequence). The germline V and J ends were trimmed by 0 bases and 4 bases, with 9 bases remaining between them. The CDR3 has 14 amino acids. CDR3 region: CATSRDQGGETQYF. The CDR3 DNA follows: TGTGCCACCAGCAGAGATCAGGGTGGAGAGACCCAGTACTTC.

The chain combines TRBV29-1 with TRBJ2-7; possible D gene TRBD2, 6 bases. The CDR3 has 13 amino acids. Trimming took 6 bases from V and 5 from J, leaving 17 bases between them. Germline loops: CDR1 SQVTM, CDR2 ANQGSEA. CDR3 amino acids: CSVTFGASDEQYF. The CDR3 DNA reads as TGCAGCGTGACCTTTGGGGCTAGCGACGAGCAGTACTTC.

This chain links TRBV20-1 with TRBJ1-5; tentative D call: TRBD1 (5 bases). Germline CDR1 and CDR2: DFQATT and SNEGSKA (reference sequence). The germline V and J ends were trimmed by 1 base and 0 bases, with 10 bases remaining between them. The CDR3 runs to 15 residues. CDR3 nucleotide sequence: TGCAGTGCTAGAGCTGACAGATATAGCAATCAGCCCCAGCATTTT. Translation gives CSARADRYSNQPQHF.

In its sample, this clonotype was seen many times. V is TRBV7-2 and J is TRBJ2-5; D gene uncertain. Germline CDR1 is SGHTA and CDR2 is FQGNSA. V was pared by 3 bases and J by 4 bases, with 3 bases between. The CDR3 contains 11 residues. The CDR3 nucleotides are TGTGCCAGCAGCTTGGTAGAGACCCAGTACTTC. Translated, it gives CASSLVETQYF. Full variable domain (outside the CDR3, taken from reference TRBV7-2 and TRBJ2-5): GAGVSQSPSNKVTEKGKDVELRCDPISGHTALYWYRQSLGQGLEFLIYFQGNSAPDKSGLPSDRFSAERTGGSVSTLTIQRTQQEDSAVYLCASSLVETQYFGPGTRLLVL.

This CDR3 reads CASSRPEVTEAFF. In DNA form, the CDR3 reads TGTGCCAGCAGCCGACCTGAGGTGACTGAAGCTTTCTTT. V is TRBV7-9 and J is TRBJ1-1; D not certain. Trimming stripped 5 bases from V and 5 bases from J, with 12 bases between. Germline V lookup: CDR1 SEHNR, CDR2 FQNEAQ (reference sequence). The length of the CDR3 is 13 residues. The complete variable domain, with remaining parts taken from reference TRBV7-9 and TRBJ1-1, reads DTGVSQNPRHKITKRGQNVTFRCDPISEHNRLYWYRQTLGQGPEFLTYFQNEAQLEKSRLLSDRFSAERPKGSFSTLEIQRTEQGDSAMYLCASSRPEVTEAFFGQGTRLTVV.

The CDR3 spells CASSLAIHGTSGDTQYF. DNA of the CDR3: TGTGCCAGCAGCTTAGCCATCCACGGGACTAGCGGAGATACGCAGTATTTT. The chain has TRBV7-2 and TRBJ2-3, with TRBD2 identical over 11 bases. With V trimmed by 0 bases and J by 5 bases, 7 bases remained unmatched. Germline CDR1 SGHTA, CDR2 FQGNSA. The CDR3 spans 17 residues.

The chain carries TRBV4-3 and TRBJ2-1; no definite D call. The length of the CDR3 is 17 residues. V was cut by 0 bases and J by 3 bases, with 15 bases left in between. From germline, CDR1 is LGHNA and CDR2 YSLEER. CDR3 coding DNA: TGCGCCAGCAGCCAAGATTTGGGCGATTCCCGCTACAATGAGCAGTTCTTC. This codes for CASSQDLGDSRYNEQFF.

The gene calls are TRBV7-9 and TRBJ1-6, with TRBD1 matching 7 bases. Germline lookup yields CDR1 SEHNR and CDR2 FQNEAQ (reference sequence). V lost 5 bases, J lost 6 bases, and 7 bases stayed unmatched. This CDR3 comprises 15 residues. The CDR3 coding sequence is TGTGCCAGCAGCGCTACAGGGGTAGGTAATTCACCCCTCCACTTT. Its protein is CASSATGVGNSPLHF. The whole variable domain, filled in from reference TRBV7-9 and TRBJ1-6, reads DTGVSQNPRHKITKRGQNVTFRCDPISEHNRLYWYRQTLGQGPEFLTYFQNEAQLEKSRLLSDRFSAERPKGSFSTLEIQRTEQGDSAMYLCASSATGVGNSPLHFGNGTRLTVT.

The chain recombines TRBV28 with TRBJ1-2, with D perhaps matching TRBD1 (6 bases). CDR3 length: 12 amino acids. Germline V gene lookup returns CDR1 MDHEN and CDR2 SYDVKM. With 3 bases removed from V and 8 bases from J, the gap between germline ends came to 10 bases. The CDR3 is CASSFRGAGYTF. CDR3 nucleotides: TGTGCCAGCAGTTTCCGGGGGGCCGGCTACACCTTC.

This chain uses TRBV20-1 with TRBJ2-6; TRBD1 aligns across 8 bases. V shed 3 bases, J shed 0 bases, and the junction held 4 bases outside the gene matches. Per the germline V gene, CDR1 is DFQATT and CDR2 is SNEGSKA (reference sequence). The CDR3 contains 16 residues. In DNA, the CDR3 is TGCAGTGCTAGGGACAGGGCCCGCTCTGGGGCCAACGTCCTGACTTTC. Protein sequence: CSARDRARSGANVLTF.

The chain is built from TRBV25-1 and TRBJ2-1, with no clear D. The length of the CDR3 is 11 residues. Germline CDR1 reads MGHDK; CDR2 reads SYGVNS. V lost 6 bases and J 3 bases, leaving 3 bases between the germline ends. CDR3 residues: CASSVYNEQFF. The CDR3 DNA is TGTGCCAGCAGCGTCTACAATGAGCAGTTCTTC.

This clonotype was detected once. The chain links TRBV30 to TRBJ2-4, with a possible D match to TRBD2 (5 bases). The CDR3 has 14 residues. V lost 3 bases and J lost 9, with 18 bases in between. Germline CDR1 is GTSNPN and CDR2 is SVGIG (reference sequence). CDR3 protein: CAWSPGLAVFIQYF. CDR3 coding DNA: TGTGCCTGGAGCCCGGGTCTAGCAGTGTTCATTCAGTACTTC.

The chain recombines TRBV14 with TRBJ2-6, with D uncertain. The V gene lost 4 bases and the J gene lost 0 bases, with 4 bases spanning the gap. This CDR3 has 14 amino acids. From germline, CDR1 is SGHDN and CDR2 FVKESK. DNA of the CDR3: TGTGCCAGCAGCCTTTACTCTGGGGCCAACGTCCTGACTTTC. The encoded protein is CASSLYSGANVLTF.

V and J are TRBV27 and TRBJ2-7; 9 nucleotides line up with TRBD1. V dropped 6 bases and J dropped 0; count of bases not matched to a gene: 6. The CDR3 is made up of 15 amino acids. In germline, CDR1 is MNHEY, CDR2 SMNVEV (reference sequence). In DNA, the CDR3 is TGTGCCAGCAGACCTGCGGGACAGGGCTCCTACGAGCAGTACGTC. The encoded protein is CASRPAGQGSYEQYV.

The chain has TRBV9 and TRBJ2-5; 7 bases agree with TRBD2. After removal of 0 bases from V and 4 bases from J, the junction contained 3 bases not matched to a gene. Germline CDR1 and CDR2: SGDLS and YYNGEE. The CDR3 totals 14 residues. The CDR3 DNA sequence: TGTGCCAGCAGCGTAGGTCGCGGGGGAGAGACCCAGTACTTC. Residues: CASSVGRGGETQYF. The variable domain in full, with the rest retrieved from reference TRBV9 and TRBJ2-5, is DSGVTQTPKHLITATGQRVTLRCSPRSGDLSVYWYQQSLDQGLQFLIQYYNGEERAKGNILERFSAQQFPDLHSELNLSSLELGDSALYFCASSVGRGGETQYFGPGTRLLVL.

The V gene is TRBV2, the J gene TRBJ2-3; TRBD2 might be the D (5 bases). Germline values: CDR1 SNHLY, CDR2 FYNNEI. The V end lost 1 base, the J end lost 5 bases, and 10 bases lay between the germline ends. The CDR3 is 14 residues long. The CDR3 region is CASSEGPGGDTQYF. The CDR3 region has the DNA TGTGCCAGCAGTGAAGGCCCCGGAGGAGATACGCAGTATTTT.

The V call is TRBV2, the J call TRBJ2-3; D is tentatively TRBD1 or TRBD2 (6 bases each). CDR1 is SNHLY, CDR2 FYNNEI, per germline. The ends were cut back, 6 bases at V and 2 bases at J, with 12 bases in the middle. This CDR3 comprises 14 residues. The CDR3 DNA reads TGTGCCAGCAGGGAGGGGGGCAACACAGATACGCAGTATTTT. As protein: CASREGGNTDTQYF. Full variable domain (rest looked up from reference TRBV2 and TRBJ2-3): EPEVTQTPSHQVTQMGQEVILRCVPISNHLYFYWYRQILGQKVEFLVSFYNNEISEKSEIFDDQFSVERPDGSNFTLKIRSTKLEDSAMYFCASREGGNTDTQYFGPGTRLTVL.